Below, 32 T cell receptor beta chains from the same sample are listed, as sequenced in a study of technical replicates of blood from a few donors. Data came from immunoSEQ multiplex PCR; TCRdb stores just in-frame clones and leaves some out. The repertoire holds 76,000 or so clones, with 91% as singletons. Sequencing was performed on T cells isolated from PBMCs. These receptors were taken from a human donor in good health.

The CDR3 DNA reads as TGCAGCGCAGACCCCCGGCCGGTAGGGCTAGCGGGGTACAATGAGCAGTTCTTC. Translating gives CSADPRPVGLAGYNEQFF. The rearrangement uses TRBV29-1 and TRBJ2-1; 9 bases are a match to TRBD2. Germline values: CDR1 SQVTM, CDR2 ANQGSEA. After removal of 7 bases from V and 4 bases from J, the junction contained 20 bases not matched to a gene. The CDR3 is 18 amino acids.

The table lists this clone with a few counts. This sequence joins TRBV28 and TRBJ2-7, with D perhaps TRBD2 (5 bases). V was pared by 2 bases and J by 4 bases, with 21 bases between. In germline, CDR1 is MDHEN, CDR2 SYDVKM. This CDR3 is built from 17 residues. This CDR3 reads CASSLLGLAMTPYEQYF. The CDR3 DNA reads as TGTGCCAGCAGTTTACTCGGTCTAGCAATGACTCCATACGAGCAGTACTTC.

The J gene is TRBJ1-2, the V gene TRBV2, with TRBD1 as a possible D gene (6 bases). V was clipped by 5 bases and J by 8 bases, with 15 bases between them. There are 13 residues in the CDR3. CDR1 SNHLY and CDR2 FYNNEI come from the germline V gene. The CDR3, as DNA: TGTGCCAGCAGTATCGCCAGGGGCGACGGCTACACCTTC. Its protein product is CASSIARGDGYTF.

V is TRBV4-1 and J is TRBJ1-5; the match to TRBD1 covers 9 bases. From germline, CDR1 is MGHRA and CDR2 YSYEKL. J lost 2 bases, V lost 2 bases, and 4 bases had no gene match. This CDR3 has 16 residues. The CDR3 reads CASSQTGGLGNQPQHF. DNA of the CDR3: TGCGCCAGCAGCCAAACAGGGGGCTTAGGCAATCAGCCCCAGCATTTT.

The genes are TRBV5-1 and TRBJ2-5; possibly TRBD1 for D (6 bases). V was clipped by 1 base and J by 4 bases, with 11 bases between them. CDR3 length: 14 amino acids. The germline V gene encodes CDR1 SGHRS and CDR2 YFSETQ. CDR3 in amino acids: CASSLTGSGETQYF. The CDR3, as DNA: TGCGCCAGCAGCTTGACAGGGTCCGGAGAGACCCAGTACTTC.

This clone appeared a single time. The chain employs TRBV2 and TRBJ2-7, with 9 bases fitting TRBD1. The V and J ends lost 5 bases and 4 bases, in that order; junction bases with no gene match: 6. CDR1 and CDR2 (germline): SNHLY, FYNNEI. This CDR3 contains 14 residues. This chain's CDR3 is CASSLTGGSYEQYF. Written as DNA, the CDR3 is TGTGCCAGCAGTCTTACAGGGGGCTCGTACGAGCAGTACTTC.

The V and J genes are TRBV5-1 and TRBJ2-2, with 8 bases fitting TRBD1. Per the germline V gene, CDR1 is SGHRS and CDR2 is YFSETQ. V trimming: 4 bases; J trimming: 6 bases; junction bases outside the gene matches: 8. This CDR3 is 15 amino acids long. The CDR3, as DNA: TGCGCCAGCAGCCCGACAGGGGCAGGGGCCGGGGAGCTGTTTTTT. It is translated as CASSPTGAGAGELFF.

The chain has TRBV4-1 and TRBJ2-2; TRBD1 matches at 7 bases. This CDR3 is built from 19 residues. V gave up 3 bases and J gave up 0 bases; unmatched junction bases: 13. Germline CDR1 is MGHRA and CDR2 is YSYEKL. The CDR3 nucleotides are TGCGCCAGCAGCCATCCCCGGGACAGACTGTTCGCGAACACCGGGGAGCTGTTTTTT. This codes for CASSHPRDRLFANTGELFF.

This clone was seen once. The chain combines TRBV2 with TRBJ1-5, with a weak D call TRBD1 (5 bases). The CDR3 loop spans 16 amino acids. The V and J ends lost 8 bases and 5 bases respectively, with 22 bases between them. CDR1 and CDR2 from the germline V gene are SNHLY and FYNNEI. Here the CDR3 DNA reads TGTGCCAGCCAAGGGGAAGCCGGGCAGTTCTATCAGCCCCAGCATTTT. Translated, it gives CASQGEAGQFYQPQHF.

This chain connects TRBV7-9 to TRBJ2-3; D unclear. The CDR3 runs to 14 residues. Trimming cost V 4 bases and J 0 bases, with 8 bases left between them. Germline lookup yields CDR1 SEHNR and CDR2 FQNEAQ (reference sequence). The DNA of the CDR3 is TGTGCCAGCAGCTCCGACTTAAGCACAGATACGCAGTATTTT. Protein: CASSSDLSTDTQYF.

V and J are TRBV28 and TRBJ2-1, with TRBD2 matching over 7 bases. V lost 5 bases to trimming and J lost 0 bases; unmatched junction nucleotides: 4. This CDR3 comprises 15 residues. The germline V gene has CDR1 MDHEN and CDR2 SYDVKM. CDR3 coding DNA: TGTGCCAGCAGTACTAGCGTTAGCTCCTACAATGAGCAGTTCTTC. Protein product: CASSTSVSSYNEQFF. Variable domain in full (rest from reference TRBV28 and TRBJ2-1): DVKVTQSSRYLVKRTGEKVFLECVQDMDHENMFWYRQDPGLGLRLIYFSYDVKMKEKGDIPEGYSVSREKKERFSLILESASTNQTSMYLCASSTSVSSYNEQFFGPGTRLTVL.

The rearrangement joins TRBV29-1 to TRBJ2-2; a weak D match, TRBD2 (7 bases). V dropped 7 bases and J dropped 4 bases, with 16 bases sitting between them. This CDR3 is 14 amino acids long. Germline V gene sequence: CDR1 SQVTM, CDR2 ANQGSEA. In DNA, the CDR3 is TGCAGCGCTGCTAGGGGGGGGGCCACCGGGGAGCTGTTTTTT. It codes for CSAARGGATGELFF.

The chain combines TRBV14 with TRBJ2-1; D unclear. Trimming took 6 bases from V and 4 from J, leaving 10 bases between them. The CDR3 is 13 amino acids. Germline CDR1 is SGHDN and CDR2 is FVKESK. The CDR3 nucleotides read TGTGCCAGCAGACTTGACAATTACAATGAGCAGTTCTTC. Its protein product is CASRLDNYNEQFF.

V gene TRBV16 combines with J gene TRBJ1-4; 8 bases are a match to TRBD1. Losses at the gene ends were 4 bases for V and 15 bases for J; bases not matched to a gene: 7. This CDR3 has 12 amino acids. Germline CDR1 and CDR2: KGHSY and FQNENV. The CDR3 DNA reads TGTGCCAGCAGCCGAGGACAGGGAGCGTTGTTTTTT. This encodes CASSRGQGALFF.

The V gene is TRBV28, the J gene TRBJ1-1, with D possibly TRBD1 on 5 matching bases. This CDR3 comprises 14 residues. Per the germline V gene, CDR1 is MDHEN and CDR2 is SYDVKM. V lost 6 bases and J lost 5, with 16 bases in between. The CDR3 loop is CASSVGPRETEAFF. The CDR3 DNA reads as TGTGCCAGCAGCGTGGGGCCCCGAGAGACTGAAGCTTTCTTT. The entire variable domain, with the rest obtained from reference TRBV28 and TRBJ1-1, is as follows: DVKVTQSSRYLVKRTGEKVFLECVQDMDHENMFWYRQDPGLGLRLIYFSYDVKMKEKGDIPEGYSVSREKKERFSLILESASTNQTSMYLCASSVGPRETEAFFGQGTRLTVV.

The chain links TRBV6-1 to TRBJ1-4; maybe TRBD1 (6 bases). Trimming took 7 bases from V and 7 from J, leaving 13 bases between them. Looked up from germline, CDR1 is MNHNS and CDR2 is SASEGT. The CDR3 length is 13 residues. The CDR3 spells CASIQGLTEKLFF. The CDR3 nucleotides are TGTGCCAGCATCCAGGGGCTGACTGAAAAACTGTTTTTT.

The CDR3 nucleotides read TGTGCCAGCAGCTTAGGTGCACGGTCCCAAGGAAACACCATATATTTT. It is translated as CASSLGARSQGNTIYF. The V gene is TRBV7-2, the J gene TRBJ1-3; D gene ambiguous. Germline V lookup: CDR1 SGHTA, CDR2 FQGNSA. V lost 1 base and J lost 4, with 14 bases in between. The CDR3 has 16 residues. Together with reference TRBV7-2 and TRBJ1-3, the CDR3 gives the full variable domain: GAGVSQSPSNKVTEKGKDVELRCDPISGHTALYWYRQSLGQGLEFLIYFQGNSAPDKSGLPSDRFSAERTGGSVSTLTIQRTQQEDSAVYLCASSLGARSQGNTIYFGEGSWLTVV.

V gene TRBV25-1 combines with J gene TRBJ2-3, with 7 nucleotides matching TRBD2. The CDR3 runs 14 residues. Germline CDR1 reads MGHDK; CDR2 reads SYGVNS. Unmatched junction bases numbered 6, after V lost 8 bases and J lost 1 base. CDR3 in amino acids: CASRLRGGTDTQYF. CDR3 bases: TGTGCCAGCCGTCTTCGGGGGGGCACAGATACGCAGTATTTT.

The rearrangement links TRBV6-5 to TRBJ2-1; D may be TRBD1 (5 bases). CDR3 length equals 13 residues. Germline lookup yields CDR1 MNHEY and CDR2 SVGAGI. Trimming removed 7 bases at V and 4 bases at J, with 11 bases between. The CDR3: CASKVTDYNEQFF. The CDR3 DNA follows: TGTGCCAGCAAAGTGACAGATTACAATGAGCAGTTCTTC.

The chain couples TRBV7-6 to TRBJ2-7; tentative D call: TRBD2 (6 bases). Trimming cost V 5 bases and J 6 bases, with 23 bases left between them. There are 16 residues in the CDR3. From germline, CDR1 is SGHVS and CDR2 FNYEAQ. Written as DNA, the CDR3 is TGTGCCAGCAGCCCGAGACTAGGAGACTATCCCTCCGAGCAGTACTTC. It specifies CASSPRLGDYPSEQYF. The variable domain in full, completed from reference TRBV7-6 and TRBJ2-7, reads GAGVSQSPRYKVTKRGQDVALRCDPISGHVSLYWYRQALGQGPEFLTYFNYEAQQDKSGLPNDRFSAERPEGSISTLTIQRTEQRDSAMYRCASSPRLGDYPSEQYFGPGTRLTVT.

This chain uses TRBV12-5 with TRBJ2-1; TRBD2 aligns across 8 bases. Germline V gives CDR1 LGHNT, CDR2 FRNRAP. J was trimmed by 10 bases and V by 6 bases; bases with no gene match: 8. The CDR3 runs 13 residues. CDR3 DNA sequence: TGTGCTAGTGGCCCTCCGGGACTAGAAGAGCAGTTCTTC. It encodes CASGPPGLEEQFF.

This clone has only a few counts. This chain links TRBV7-2 with TRBJ2-7, with no clear D. This CDR3 has 13 residues. V was cut by 2 bases and J by 6 bases, with 11 bases left in between. The germline V gene has CDR1 SGHTA and CDR2 FQGNSA. The CDR3 loop is CASSLRSRVEQYF. The CDR3 DNA follows: TGTGCCAGCAGCTTAAGGAGTCGGGTCGAGCAGTACTTC.

The rearrangement joins TRBV18 to TRBJ1-3, with D possibly TRBD1 on 5 matching bases. Germline V gene lookup returns CDR1 KGHSH and CDR2 LQKENI. V was clipped by 6 bases and J by 4 bases, with 19 bases between them. The CDR3 covers 16 residues. CDR3 sequence: CASSTGQSAIGNTIYF. Written as DNA, the CDR3 is TGTGCCAGCTCGACCGGACAATCAGCCATCGGAAACACCATATATTTT. The full variable domain, its missing parts supplied by reference TRBV18 and TRBJ1-3, is NAGVMQNPRHLVRRRGQEARLRCSPMKGHSHVYWYRQLPEEGLKFMVYLQKENIIDESGMPKERFSAEFPKEGPSILRIQQVVRGDSAAYFCASSTGQSAIGNTIYFGEGSWLTVV.

This chain connects TRBV7-9 to TRBJ2-7; D is undetermined. V was trimmed by 2 bases and J by 1 base, leaving 6 bases between them. CDR3 length: 13 amino acids. CDR1 is SEHNR, CDR2 FQNEAQ, per germline (reference sequence). The CDR3 is CASSLSRSYEQYF. The CDR3 nucleotides are TGTGCCAGCAGCTTATCCAGATCCTACGAGCAGTACTTC.

V usage is TRBV27 and J usage is TRBJ2-5; D might be TRBD1 (5 bases). The CDR3 has 13 residues. From germline, CDR1 is MNHEY and CDR2 SMNVEV (reference sequence). Trimming removed 3 bases from V and 5 bases from J, with 10 bases in between. CDR3 loop: CASSFAGLETQYF. CDR3 sequence (DNA): TGTGCCAGCAGTTTTGCAGGGTTGGAGACCCAGTACTTC.

This clone was seen a single time. V is TRBV27 and J is TRBJ2-7; the match to TRBD2 covers 7 bases. The trim removed 2 bases at V and 2 bases at J, leaving 3 bases unmatched. Germline V CDR1 and CDR2: MNHEY, SMNVEV (reference sequence). CDR3 size: 14 residues. CDR3 loop: CASSLTAGPYEQYF. The DNA of the CDR3 is TGTGCCAGCAGTTTAACAGCGGGGCCCTACGAGCAGTACTTC.

The genes are TRBV28 and TRBJ2-7; 10 bases agree with TRBD1. The V gene's germline CDR1 is MDHEN and CDR2 SYDVKM. With 6 bases clipped from V and 6 bases from J, the junction kept 11 bases outside the gene matches. This CDR3 contains 15 residues. Here the CDR3 reads CASRDTGTGAPEQYF. The CDR3 DNA follows: TGTGCCAGCAGGGATACCGGGACAGGGGCTCCCGAGCAGTACTTC.

The chain employs TRBV2 and TRBJ2-2; D uncertain. The germline gives CDR1 SNHLY, CDR2 FYNNEI. V was trimmed by 5 bases and J by 0 bases, leaving 10 bases between them. This CDR3 is 15 amino acids long. This CDR3 is CASSPEVANTGELFF. The CDR3 DNA follows: TGTGCCAGCAGTCCCGAGGTCGCGAACACCGGGGAGCTGTTTTTT.

V gene TRBV5-1 combines with J gene TRBJ2-3, with D uncertain. Trimming stripped 0 bases from V and 0 bases from J, with 5 bases between. CDR1 and CDR2 from the germline V gene are SGHRS and YFSETQ. The CDR3 is 14 residues long. Here the CDR3 reads CASSLAPSTDTQYF. The DNA for the CDR3 is TGCGCCAGCAGCTTGGCCCCTAGCACAGATACGCAGTATTTT.

The chain couples TRBV10-1 to TRBJ2-7, with 11 bases fitting TRBD2. V shed 2 bases, J shed 2 bases, and the junction held 5 bases outside the gene matches. The CDR3 spans 16 residues. Germline V gene data show CDR1 as WNHNN and CDR2 as SYGVQD (reference sequence). The CDR3 DNA reads TGCGCCAGCAGTGAGACTAGCGGGAGTGTCGCCTACGAGCAGTACTTC. This translates into CASSETSGSVAYEQYF.

This chain connects TRBV7-2 to TRBJ2-5, with 7 bases aligning to TRBD2. The V segment lost 5 bases and the J segment 5 bases; nucleotides outside the gene matches: 23. The CDR3 has 19 residues. Germline values: CDR1 SGHTA, CDR2 FQGNSA. In DNA form, the CDR3 reads TGTGCCAGCAGCCAACCCCAATGGCAGGGAGGGTTTTTAGGGGAGACCCAGTACTTC. Its translation is CASSQPQWQGGFLGETQYF.

This chain connects TRBV10-1 to TRBJ2-5, with a weak D call TRBD1 (6 bases). With 4 bases removed from V and 2 bases from J, the gap between germline ends came to 8 bases. This CDR3 is 13 amino acids long. The germline V gene encodes CDR1 WNHNN and CDR2 SYGVQD (reference sequence). The CDR3 DNA reads TGCGCCAGCAGTGGGACAGTACAAGAGACCCAGTACTTC. Translated, it gives CASSGTVQETQYF.